This T cell receptor (beta chain) was observed in a study of blood T cell repertoires in COVID-19. Sequencing used immunoSEQ multiplex PCR; TCRdb keeps in-frame clones, though not all of them. Among around 140,000 clones, around 91% were seen once, and the ten largest hold about an eighth. The CDR3 covers 15 residues. Germline V CDR1 and CDR2: MGHRA, YSYEKL. Comments on this clone: The junction shows a germline mismatch at one end, possibly a read error.

The V and J genes are TRBV4-1 and TRBJ1-4, with 8 bases matching TRBD1. Sequenced: peripheral blood. This TCR came from a young man with COVID-19, enrolled during active disease. The CDR3 DNA reads as TGCGCCAGCAGCGCGCGACAGGGGACTAATGAAAAACTGCTTTTT. Residues: CASSARQGTNEKLLF.